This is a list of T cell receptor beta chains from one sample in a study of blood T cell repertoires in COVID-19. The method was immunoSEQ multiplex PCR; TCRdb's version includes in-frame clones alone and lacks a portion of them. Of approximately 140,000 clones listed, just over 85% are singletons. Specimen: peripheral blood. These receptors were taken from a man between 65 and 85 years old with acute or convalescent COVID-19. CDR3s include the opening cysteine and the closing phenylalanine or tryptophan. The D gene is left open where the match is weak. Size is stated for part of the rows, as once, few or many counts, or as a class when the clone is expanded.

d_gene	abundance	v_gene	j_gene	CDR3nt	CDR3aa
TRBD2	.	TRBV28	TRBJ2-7	TGTGCCAGCAGTTTACGGCGAACCTTCGCCGGGAGGGTTCCCGAGCAGTACTTC	CASSLRRTFAGRVPEQYF
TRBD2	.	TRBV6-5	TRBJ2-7	TGTGCCAGCAGCTCCATAGCGGGAGGCAACTACGAGCAGTACTTC	CASSSIAGGNYEQYF
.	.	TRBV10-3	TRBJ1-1	TGTGCCATCAGCAACGCGGGGGTCACTGAAGCTTTCTTT	CAISNAGVTEAFF
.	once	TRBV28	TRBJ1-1	TGTGCCAGCAGCCCTTGGGAGGGGCTGGGGACTGAAGCTTTCTTT	CASSPWEGLGTEAFF
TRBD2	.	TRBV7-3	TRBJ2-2	TGTGCCAGCAGCTTAAATAGCGGGGGTAACGGGGAGCTGTTTTTT	CASSLNSGGNGELFF
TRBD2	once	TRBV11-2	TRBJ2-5	TGTGCCAGCAGCCCTCGGACTAGCGGCTTTCAAGAGACCCAGTACTTC	CASSPRTSGFQETQYF
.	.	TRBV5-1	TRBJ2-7	TGCGCCAGCAGCTCGACATTACCCACAGGGAGTACCGAGCAGTACTTC	CASSSTLPTGSTEQYF
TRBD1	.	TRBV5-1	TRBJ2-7	TGCGCCAGCAGCTTGGTGGACAGGTCCTACGAGCAGTACTTC	CASSLVDRSYEQYF
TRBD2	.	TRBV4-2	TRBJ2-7	TGTGCCAGCAGCCAAACCGGGACTAGCGGACCTTACGAGCAGTACTTC	CASSQTGTSGPYEQYF
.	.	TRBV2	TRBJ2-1	TGTGCCAGCAACCCCCCTAACAATGAGCAGTTCTTC	CASNPPNNEQFF
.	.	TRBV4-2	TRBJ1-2	TGTGCCAGCAGCCAAGATGTCGCGGGGAACGAAGGCTACACCTTC	CASSQDVAGNEGYTF
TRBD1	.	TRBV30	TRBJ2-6	TGTGCCTGGACAGGGGGCTCTGGGGCCAACGTCCTGACTTTC	CAWTGGSGANVLTF
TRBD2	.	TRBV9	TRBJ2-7	TGTGCCAGCAGCGTTCTACTAGCGGGTGAGCAGTACTTC	CASSVLLAGEQYF
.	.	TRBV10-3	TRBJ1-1	TGTGCCATCGAGAGCTCCCTGAACACTGAAGCTTTCTTT	CAIESSLNTEAFF
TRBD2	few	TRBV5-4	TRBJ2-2	TGTGCCAGCAGCCCCCCGGGACTAGCGGGGGTTAACACCGGGGAGCTGTTTTTT	CASSPPGLAGVNTGELFF
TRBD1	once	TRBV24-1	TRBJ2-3	TGTGCCACCAGTGACAGACAGGGGGTCACAGATACGCAGTATTTT	CATSDRQGVTDTQYF
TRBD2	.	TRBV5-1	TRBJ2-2	TGCGCCAGCAGCCAACTCATTGGACTAGCGGAGCTAAACACCGGGGAGCTGTTTTTT	CASSQLIGLAELNTGELFF
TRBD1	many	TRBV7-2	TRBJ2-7	TGTGCCAGCAGCCCGCGCTCGACAGGGTACTACGAGCAGTACTTC	CASSPRSTGYYEQYF
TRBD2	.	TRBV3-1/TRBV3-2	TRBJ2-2	TGTGCCAGCAGCCGTTGGACTAGCGGGACTAACACCGGGGAGCTGTTTTTT	CASSRWTSGTNTGELFF
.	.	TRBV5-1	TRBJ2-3	TGCGCCAGCAGCGCAACCGAGTATCCAGATACGCAGTATTTT	CASSATEYPDTQYF
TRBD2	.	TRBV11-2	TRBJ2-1	TGTGCCAGCAGGCGGGAGCGGGACCCATACAATGAGCAGTTCTTC	CASRRERDPYNEQFF
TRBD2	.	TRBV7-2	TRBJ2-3	TGTGCCAGCAGCATTGGGGGACTAGCGGGAAATAGAGATACGCAGTATTTT	CASSIGGLAGNRDTQYF
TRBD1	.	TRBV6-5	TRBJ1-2	TGTGCCAGCAGTTACAAGGGACAGGGGGACTATGGCTACACCTTC	CASSYKGQGDYGYTF
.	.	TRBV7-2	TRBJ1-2	TGTGCCAGCAGCCCTGGGACTAGCGGGAGTCGGAGCTACACCTTC	CASSPGTSGSRSYTF
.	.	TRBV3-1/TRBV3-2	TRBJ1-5	TGTGCCAGCAGCCTCACAGGGAGCAATCAGCCCCAGCATTTT	CASSLTGSNQPQHF
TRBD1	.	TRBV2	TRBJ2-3	TGTGCCAGCAGTGCCTTACAGGGGTCGGATACGCAGTATTTT	CASSALQGSDTQYF
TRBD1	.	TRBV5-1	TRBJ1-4	TGCGCCAGCAGCTTGGCTCTAGGACAGGAGGAAAAACTGTTTTTT	CASSLALGQEEKLFF
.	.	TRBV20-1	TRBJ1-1	TGCAGTGCGGTCGGTAACACTGAAGCTTTCTTT	CSAVGNTEAFF
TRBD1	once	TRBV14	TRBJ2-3	TGTGCCAGCAGCCACCTAGACAGGGGCACCTTCCGGGCCAACACAGATACGCAGTATTTT	CASSHLDRGTFRANTDTQYF
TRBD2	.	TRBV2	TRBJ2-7	TGTGCCAGCAGTGAAGTCTTATCGACCGGGACTAGCGGGAGATACGAGCAGTACTTC	CASSEVLSTGTSGRYEQYF
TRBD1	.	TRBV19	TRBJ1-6	TGTGCCAGTAGTACGTCCAGACAGGGGACGAATTCACCCCTCCACTTT	CASSTSRQGTNSPLHF
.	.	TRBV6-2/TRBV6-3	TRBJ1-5	TGTGCCAGCAGTTCGTCGCGGGGCCATCAGCCCCAGCATTTT	CASSSSRGHQPQHF
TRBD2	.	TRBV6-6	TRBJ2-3	TGTGCCAGCAGTACCAGCGGGAGTTCAGATACGCAGTATTTT	CASSTSGSSDTQYF
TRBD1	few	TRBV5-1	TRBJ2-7	TGCGCCAGCAGCTTGGGACAGGGGGACGAGCAGTACTTC	CASSLGQGDEQYF